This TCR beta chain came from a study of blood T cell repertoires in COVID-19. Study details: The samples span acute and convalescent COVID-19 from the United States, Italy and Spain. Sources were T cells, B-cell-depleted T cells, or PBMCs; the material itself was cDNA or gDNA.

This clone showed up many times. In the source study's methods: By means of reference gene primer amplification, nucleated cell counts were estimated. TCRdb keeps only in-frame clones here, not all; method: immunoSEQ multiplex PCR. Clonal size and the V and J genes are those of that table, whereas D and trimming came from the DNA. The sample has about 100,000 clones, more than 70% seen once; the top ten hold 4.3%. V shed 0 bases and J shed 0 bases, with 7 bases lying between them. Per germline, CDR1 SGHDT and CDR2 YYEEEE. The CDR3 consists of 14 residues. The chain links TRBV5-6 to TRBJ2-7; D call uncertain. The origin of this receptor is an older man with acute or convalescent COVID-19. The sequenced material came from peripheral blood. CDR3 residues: CASSLDRISYEQYF. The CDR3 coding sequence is TGTGCCAGCAGCTTGGATCGTATCTCCTACGAGCAGTACTTC.